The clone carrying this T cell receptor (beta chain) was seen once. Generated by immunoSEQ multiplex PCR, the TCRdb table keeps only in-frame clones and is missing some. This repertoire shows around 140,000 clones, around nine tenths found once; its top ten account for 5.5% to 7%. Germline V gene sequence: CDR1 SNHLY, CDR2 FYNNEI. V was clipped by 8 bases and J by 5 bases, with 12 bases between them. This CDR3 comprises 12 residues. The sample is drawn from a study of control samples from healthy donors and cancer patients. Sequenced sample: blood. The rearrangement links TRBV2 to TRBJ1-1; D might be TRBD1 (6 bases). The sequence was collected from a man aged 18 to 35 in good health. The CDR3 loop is CASRDTRTEAFF. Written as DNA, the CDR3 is TGTGCCAGCCGGGACACGCGGACTGAAGCTTTCTTT.